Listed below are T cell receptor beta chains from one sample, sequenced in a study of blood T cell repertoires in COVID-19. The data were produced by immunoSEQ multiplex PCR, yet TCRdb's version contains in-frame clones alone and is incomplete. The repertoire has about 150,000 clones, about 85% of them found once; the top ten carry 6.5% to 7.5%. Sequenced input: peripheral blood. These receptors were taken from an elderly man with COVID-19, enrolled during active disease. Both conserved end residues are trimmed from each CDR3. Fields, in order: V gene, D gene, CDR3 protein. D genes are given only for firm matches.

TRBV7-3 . ASSQGGGDTQY
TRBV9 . ASSPSRGAEKLF
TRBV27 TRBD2 ASSFSGGPYEQY
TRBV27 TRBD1 ASSLTGTVNTEAF
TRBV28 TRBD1 ASRTGVTEAF
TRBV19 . ASAGGGSSYNSPLH
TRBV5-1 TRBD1 ASSLTGVGNTIY
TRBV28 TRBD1 ASSSDRGIGIGEAF
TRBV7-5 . ARSQGGGYGYT
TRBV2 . ASSEEGGQPQH
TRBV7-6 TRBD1 ASSLVLSGGDVNIQY
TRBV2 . ASSEARGFGNTIY
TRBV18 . ASSPEQNYGYT
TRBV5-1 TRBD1 ASSLGSTGPTLEAF
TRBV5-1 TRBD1 ASSLAWTGDTEAF
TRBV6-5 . ASIPTGGGNYGYT
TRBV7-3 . ASSPYKNTEAF
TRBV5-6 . ASSLTVNTEAF
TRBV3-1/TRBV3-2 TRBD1 ASGEGAEETQY
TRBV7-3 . ASSLNTQETQY
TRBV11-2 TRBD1 ASSLQGAGGELF
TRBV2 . ASSAGFSEQF
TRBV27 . ASTIRDTYSNQPQH
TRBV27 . ASSLLGAHEDSYNSPLH
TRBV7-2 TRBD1 ASSLVGGAWQPQH
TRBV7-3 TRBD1 ASSRLPGTANTEAF
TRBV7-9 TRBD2 ASSFGLAGGGETQY
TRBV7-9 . ASSLGDTYNEQF